This TCR beta chain was sequenced during a study of T-cell reconstitution after alpha-beta-depleted transplantation in children. The CDR3 has 15 residues. The germline CDR1 and CDR2 sequences are SGDLS and YYNGEE. Trimming removed 1 base from V and 5 bases from J, with 13 bases in between. This clonotype was recorded at least ten times. This sample's TCRbeta library carried unique molecular identifier barcodes. TCRdb re-called the PCR reads through MiXCR, storing one row per CDR3 protein. The table includes about 240,000 distinct CDR3 sequences, around 11% detected once. Sample: PBMCs from the stem cell graft donor, taken from the stem cell graft. The J gene is TRBJ2-1, the V gene TRBV9; a weak D match, TRBD1 (5 bases). This TCR came from a human donor who donated a stem cell graft to a child with acute lymphoblastic leukemia. The CDR3: CASSVRAGPNNEQFF. DNA for the CDR3: TGTGCCAGCAGCGTACGTGCAGGGCCTAACAATGAGCAGTTCTTC.